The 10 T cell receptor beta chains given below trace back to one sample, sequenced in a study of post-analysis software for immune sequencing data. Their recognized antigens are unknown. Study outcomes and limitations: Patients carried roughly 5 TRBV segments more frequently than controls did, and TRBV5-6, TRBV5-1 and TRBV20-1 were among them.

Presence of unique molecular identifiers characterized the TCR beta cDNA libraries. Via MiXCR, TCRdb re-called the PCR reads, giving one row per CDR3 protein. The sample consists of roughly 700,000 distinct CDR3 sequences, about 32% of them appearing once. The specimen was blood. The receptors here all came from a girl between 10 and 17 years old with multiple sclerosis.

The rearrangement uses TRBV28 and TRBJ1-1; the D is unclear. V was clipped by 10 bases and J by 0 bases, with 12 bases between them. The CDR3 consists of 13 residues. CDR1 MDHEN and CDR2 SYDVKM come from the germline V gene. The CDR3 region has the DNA TGTGCCACCCAGCCAGTTATGAACACTGAAGCTTTCTTT. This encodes CATQPVMNTEAFF.

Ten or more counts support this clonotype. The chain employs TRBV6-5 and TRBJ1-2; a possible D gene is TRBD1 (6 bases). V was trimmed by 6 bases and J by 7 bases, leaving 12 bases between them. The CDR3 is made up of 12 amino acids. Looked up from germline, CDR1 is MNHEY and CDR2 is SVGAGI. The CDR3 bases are TGTGCCAGCAGCTTCCAGGGGTCTGGCTACACCTTC. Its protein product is CASSFQGSGYTF.

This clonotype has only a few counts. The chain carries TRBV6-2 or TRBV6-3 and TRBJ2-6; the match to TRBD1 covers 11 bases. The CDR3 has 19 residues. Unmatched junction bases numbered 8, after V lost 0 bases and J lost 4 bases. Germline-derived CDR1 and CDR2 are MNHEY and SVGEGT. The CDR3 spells CASSYSIGTGGSGANVLTF. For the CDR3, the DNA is TGTGCCAGCAGTTACTCGATTGGGACAGGGGGATCGGGGGCCAACGTCCTGACTTTC.

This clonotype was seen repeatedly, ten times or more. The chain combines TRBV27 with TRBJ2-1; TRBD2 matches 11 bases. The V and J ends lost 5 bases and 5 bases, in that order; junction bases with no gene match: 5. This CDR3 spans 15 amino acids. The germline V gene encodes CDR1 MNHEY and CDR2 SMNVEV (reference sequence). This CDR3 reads CASSRGTSGNNEQFF. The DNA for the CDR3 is TGTGCCAGCAGTCGGGGGACTAGCGGAAACAATGAGCAGTTCTTC.

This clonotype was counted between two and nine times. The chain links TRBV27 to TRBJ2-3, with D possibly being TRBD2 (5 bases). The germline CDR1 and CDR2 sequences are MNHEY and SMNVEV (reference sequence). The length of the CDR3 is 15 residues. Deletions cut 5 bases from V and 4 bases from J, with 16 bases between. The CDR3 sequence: CASSRAGILPDTQYF. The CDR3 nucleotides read TGTGCCAGCAGTCGAGCCGGGATTCTGCCAGATACGCAGTATTTT.

CDR3 sequence reads: CASSPRGPYSGYTF. The CDR3 DNA is TGCGCCAGCAGCCCCCGAGGGCCCTATTCGGGCTACACCTTC. The rearrangement uses TRBV5-1 and TRBJ1-2; D gene unclear. V gave up 4 bases and J gave up 8 bases, with 18 bases separating them. This CDR3 contains 14 residues. Germline loops: CDR1 SGHRS, CDR2 YFSETQ.

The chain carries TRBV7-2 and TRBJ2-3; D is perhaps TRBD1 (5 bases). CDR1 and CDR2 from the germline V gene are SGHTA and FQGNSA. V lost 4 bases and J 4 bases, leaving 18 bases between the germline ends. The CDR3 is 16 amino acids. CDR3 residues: CASSYGGRVRSDTQYF. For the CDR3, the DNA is TGTGCCAGCAGCTATGGCGGCAGGGTGCGGTCAGATACGCAGTATTTT. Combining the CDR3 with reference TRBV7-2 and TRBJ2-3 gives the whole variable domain GAGVSQSPSNKVTEKGKDVELRCDPISGHTALYWYRQSLGQGLEFLIYFQGNSAPDKSGLPSDRFSAERTGGSVSTLTIQRTQQEDSAVYLCASSYGGRVRSDTQYFGPGTRLTVL.

Written as DNA, the CDR3 is TGTGCCAGCGACAGGGGGCAAGACACTGAAGCTTTCTTT. Protein: CASDRGQDTEAFF. The chain carries TRBV7-2 and TRBJ1-1, with TRBD1 matching over 10 bases. The CDR3 loop spans 13 amino acids. Germline CDR1 and CDR2: SGHTA and FQGNSA. V shed 8 bases, J shed 3 bases, and the junction held 3 bases outside the gene matches.

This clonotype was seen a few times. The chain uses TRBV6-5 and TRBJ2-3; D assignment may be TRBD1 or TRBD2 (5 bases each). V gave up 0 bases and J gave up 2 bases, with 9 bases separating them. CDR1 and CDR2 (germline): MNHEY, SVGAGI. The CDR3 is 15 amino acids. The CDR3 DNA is TGTGCCAGCAGTTACTCTAGGGGAGACACAGATACGCAGTATTTT. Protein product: CASSYSRGDTDTQYF.

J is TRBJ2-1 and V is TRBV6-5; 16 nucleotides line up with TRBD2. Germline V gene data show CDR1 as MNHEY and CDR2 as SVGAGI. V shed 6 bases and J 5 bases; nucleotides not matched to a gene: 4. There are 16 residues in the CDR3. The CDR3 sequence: CASSKGLAGGDNEQFF. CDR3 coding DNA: TGTGCCAGCAGCAAGGGACTAGCGGGGGGGGACAATGAGCAGTTCTTC.